Presented here are 28 T cell receptor beta chains from one specimen sequenced in a study of shared clonotypes between healthy human individuals. Clones were sequenced by immunoSEQ multiplex PCR, and TCRdb holds only the in-frame ones, with some missing. The data contain about 1.4 million clones, roughly 95% of them singletons. The sample comprised naive CD4+ T cells sorted from blood. Subset reported: CD45RA+ positively selected. The receptors derive from a man aged 25-45 years in good health.

The chain employs TRBV19 and TRBJ1-2; D remains unclear. The CDR3 covers 13 residues. Per germline, CDR1 LNHDA and CDR2 SQIVND (reference sequence). Trimming stripped 5 bases from V and 4 bases from J, with 11 bases between. In DNA, the CDR3 is TGTGCCAGTAGTGAAACAGCCTCCTATGGCTACACCTTC. It codes for CASSETASYGYTF.

The CDR3 DNA follows: TGTGCCAGCAGTAAACCGGGCTCGGGAAACATTCAGTACTTC. It codes for CASSKPGSGNIQYF. The chain employs TRBV25-1 and TRBJ2-4; no firm D call. Trimming left V 5 bases short and J 6 bases short, with 14 bases between. Germline CDR1 reads MGHDK; CDR2 reads SYGVNS. The CDR3 covers 14 residues.

This clone was detected once. The rearrangement uses TRBV13 and TRBJ1-3, with D hard to call. CDR3 size: 15 residues. The V and J ends lost 0 bases and 4 bases respectively, with 10 bases between them. Germline-derived CDR1 and CDR2 are PRHDT and FYEKMQ (reference sequence). The CDR3 DNA follows: TGTGCCAGCAGCTTAGGTGTAGGACCAGGAAACACCATATATTTT. Amino acids: CASSLGVGPGNTIYF.

The chain combines TRBV5-1 with TRBJ1-1, with D perhaps matching TRBD1 (5 bases). The CDR3 is made up of 15 amino acids. CDR1 SGHRS and CDR2 YFSETQ come from the germline V gene. The V gene lost 2 bases and the J gene lost 3 bases, with 14 bases spanning the gap. DNA of the CDR3: TGCGCCAGCAGCTTTCTTCCAGGGACGGACACTGAAGCTTTCTTT. It specifies CASSFLPGTDTEAFF.

V usage is TRBV5-8 and J usage is TRBJ2-5; 10 bases are a match to TRBD2. Per germline, CDR1 SGHTS and CDR2 YDEGEE. The CDR3 sequence is 17 residues long. V shed 4 bases and J 3 bases; nucleotides not matched to a gene: 12. The chain's CDR3 is CASSRYIAGGREETQYF. Here the CDR3 DNA reads TGTGCCAGCAGCCGATACATAGCGGGAGGCCGAGAAGAGACCCAGTACTTC.

The V call is TRBV11-2, the J call TRBJ1-4, with 7 positions matching TRBD1. Germline V gene data show CDR1 as SGHAT and CDR2 as FQNNGV. CDR3 size: 16 residues. V lost 1 base, J lost 0 bases, and 2 bases stayed unmatched. The CDR3 spells CASSLVTGATNEKLFF. In DNA form, the CDR3 reads TGTGCCAGCAGCTTAGTCACAGGGGCAACTAATGAAAAACTGTTTTTT.

This clone was detected only a few times. The rearrangement uses TRBV6-1 and TRBJ2-5, with D unclear. V was pared by 7 bases and J by 5 bases, with 5 bases between. Germline-derived CDR1 and CDR2 are MNHNS and SASEGT. The CDR3 totals 10 residues. The CDR3 reads CASNWETQYF. The CDR3 nucleotides are TGTGCCAGCAACTGGGAGACCCAGTACTTC.

The J gene is TRBJ2-7, the V gene TRBV5-4, with D hard to call. Per germline, CDR1 SGHNT and CDR2 YYREEE (reference sequence). This CDR3 is 14 amino acids long. Trimming stripped 1 base from V and 0 bases from J, with 8 bases between. The CDR3 loop reads CASSLTVSSYEQYF. The CDR3 DNA is TGTGCCAGCAGCTTGACGGTCTCCTCCTACGAGCAGTACTTC.

V and J are TRBV5-5 and TRBJ2-1, with no clear D. V was trimmed by 0 bases and J by 10 bases, leaving 8 bases between them. Germline V CDR1 and CDR2: SGHKS, YYEKEE (reference sequence). This CDR3 comprises 12 residues. CDR3 DNA: TGTGCCAGCAGCTTGGGGCTACAGGAGCAGTTCTTC. Protein: CASSLGLQEQFF.

The chain employs TRBV18 and TRBJ2-1; a possible D gene is TRBD2 (5 bases). The ends were cut back, 0 bases at V and 8 bases at J, with 14 bases in the middle. The CDR3 is made up of 15 amino acids. Germline values: CDR1 KGHSH, CDR2 LQKENI. DNA for the CDR3: TGTGCCAGCTCACCACCGGGTCTAGCAATGGATGAGCAGTTCTTC. It encodes CASSPPGLAMDEQFF.

The CDR3 sequence is CASSLATRVSDTQYF. CDR3 nucleotides: TGTGCCAGCAGCTTGGCAACCAGAGTTTCAGATACGCAGTATTTT. The chain combines TRBV5-8 with TRBJ2-3; D is uncertain. The CDR3 spans 15 residues. V was shortened by 0 bases and J by 4 bases, with 12 bases between the two germline ends. Germline V lookup: CDR1 SGHTS, CDR2 YDEGEE.

This clone was detected once. The chain employs TRBV27 and TRBJ2-1; 13 nucleotides match TRBD2. This CDR3 has 17 amino acids. The germline V gene has CDR1 MNHEY and CDR2 SMNVEV (reference sequence). V dropped 4 bases and J dropped 3; count of bases not matched to a gene: 6. The CDR3 DNA follows: TGTGCCAGCAGTTCTTTGACTAGCGGGAGGAACTACAATGAGCAGTTCTTC. Encoded protein: CASSSLTSGRNYNEQFF.

This sequence joins TRBV7-8 and TRBJ2-7; no definite D call. The CDR3 length is 14 residues. The V end lost 1 base, the J end lost 6 bases, and 13 bases lay between the germline ends. Germline V lookup: CDR1 SGHVS, CDR2 FQNEAQ. CDR3 coding DNA: TGTGCCAGCAGCTTAGGACCGGCTTCTGCCGAGCAGTACTTC. Residues: CASSLGPASAEQYF.

V and J are TRBV28 and TRBJ1-2; D might be TRBD1 (6 bases). Germline V gene lookup returns CDR1 MDHEN and CDR2 SYDVKM. V lost 4 bases to trimming and J lost 11 bases, with 20 bases between them. The length of the CDR3 is 14 residues. In nucleotides, the CDR3 is TGTGCCAGCAGTTCCCTGACAGGCATAATAGGGTACACCTTC. Translating gives CASSSLTGIIGYTF.

The chain uses TRBV11-3 and TRBJ2-7; D unclear. Germline values: CDR1 SGHNT, CDR2 YENEEA. V dropped 0 bases and J dropped 4 bases, with 7 bases sitting between them. The CDR3 runs to 13 residues. CDR3: CASSLEDGYEQYF. As DNA, the CDR3 is TGTGCCAGCAGCTTAGAAGATGGGTACGAGCAGTACTTC. The full variable domain, rest sourced from reference TRBV11-3 and TRBJ2-7, is EAGVVQSPRYKIIEKKQPVAFWCNPISGHNTLYWYLQNLGQGPELLIRYENEEAVDDSQLPKDRFSAERLKGVDSTLKIQPAELGDSAVYLCASSLEDGYEQYFGPGTRLTVT.

In its sample, this clone was seen once. V gene TRBV5-1 combines with J gene TRBJ1-4, with TRBD1 matching over 9 bases. The V gene's germline CDR1 is SGHRS and CDR2 YFSETQ. The length of the CDR3 is 15 residues. Trimming removed 4 bases from V and 8 bases from J; junction bases left unmatched: 9. CDR3 bases: TGCGCCAGCAGCCACAGGGGGCAATATGGGGAAAAACTGTTTTTT. As protein: CASSHRGQYGEKLFF.

The chain combines TRBV7-9 with TRBJ2-1; TRBD1 matches at 12 bases. The CDR3 has 15 amino acids. CDR1 SEHNR and CDR2 FQNEAQ come from the germline V gene (reference sequence). The trim removed 3 bases at V and 10 bases at J, leaving 7 bases unmatched. CDR3 DNA: TGTGCCAGCAGCTTCTTCGGGACAGGGGGCGACGAGCAGTTCTTC. Translation: CASSFFGTGGDEQFF.

The chain couples TRBV5-1 to TRBJ1-1; 7 nucleotides match TRBD1. From germline, CDR1 is SGHRS and CDR2 YFSETQ. The length of the CDR3 is 16 residues. Unmatched junction bases numbered 10, after V lost 3 bases and J lost 2 bases. The CDR3 protein is CASSWAPTGVNTEAFF. The CDR3 nucleotides read TGCGCCAGCAGCTGGGCCCCCACAGGGGTCAACACTGAAGCTTTCTTT.

The chain carries TRBV11-2 and TRBJ2-3; 10 bases line up with TRBD2. The CDR3 has 16 amino acids. V trimming: 2 bases; J trimming: 0 bases; junction bases outside the gene matches: 2. CDR1 is SGHAT and CDR2 is FQNNGV in the germline V gene. CDR3 in DNA: TGTGCCAGCAGCTTACAGCGGGAGGGTAGCACAGATACGCAGTATTTT. This translates into CASSLQREGSTDTQYF.

This sequence joins TRBV10-3 and TRBJ2-7; D is unclear. CDR3 length equals 16 residues. From germline, CDR1 is ENHRY and CDR2 SYGVKD. V lost 1 base and J 1 base, leaving 14 bases between the germline ends. CDR3 sequence reads: CAISEFFVTVSYEQYF. CDR3 nucleotide sequence: TGTGCCATCAGTGAGTTTTTCGTTACGGTTTCCTACGAGCAGTACTTC.

This clone was seen a single time. The chain uses TRBV5-1 and TRBJ2-3, with D possibly being TRBD1 (6 bases). Germline CDR1 and CDR2: SGHRS and YFSETQ. The CDR3 sequence is 15 residues long. Trimming removed 3 bases at V and 0 bases at J, with 11 bases between. Here the CDR3 reads CASSSWTVSTDTQYF. Here the CDR3 DNA reads TGCGCCAGCAGCTCCTGGACAGTTAGCACAGATACGCAGTATTTT. Using reference TRBV5-1 and TRBJ2-3 for the parts outside the CDR3, the full variable domain is KAGVTQTPRYLIKTRGQQVTLSCSPISGHRSVSWYQQTPGQGLQFLFEYFSETQRNKGNFPGRFSGRQFSNSRSEMNVSTLELGDSALYLCASSSWTVSTDTQYFGPGTRLTVL.

The rearrangement uses TRBV4-2 and TRBJ2-2, with D possibly being TRBD1 or TRBD2 (6 bases each). V gave up 3 bases and J gave up 5 bases, with 16 bases separating them. The CDR3 runs 16 residues. CDR1 LGHNA and CDR2 YNFKEQ come from the germline V gene. CDR3 sequence reads: CASSQARGAGTGELFF. Here the CDR3 DNA reads TGTGCCAGCAGCCAGGCAAGGGGGGCGGGGACCGGGGAGCTGTTTTTT.

The rearrangement uses TRBV27 and TRBJ2-5; D perhaps matches TRBD2 (6 bases). This CDR3 has 14 residues. Germline V gives CDR1 MNHEY, CDR2 SMNVEV (reference sequence). Trimming removed 5 bases at V and 3 bases at J, with 13 bases between. The CDR3 DNA is TGTGCCAGCAGTCCCTGGGGGGTAAAAGAGACCCAGTACTTC. Translating it yields CASSPWGVKETQYF.

The chain employs TRBV7-9 and TRBJ2-2; weak D call: TRBD1 (5 bases). This CDR3 spans 14 amino acids. Trimming cost V 6 bases and J 0 bases, with 8 bases left between them. Germline loops: CDR1 SEHNR, CDR2 FQNEAQ (reference sequence). The CDR3 bases are TGTGCCAGCAGGACAGACCCGAACACCGGGGAGCTGTTTTTT. The encoded protein is CASRTDPNTGELFF.

The genes are TRBV7-8 and TRBJ1-1; the D is unclear. Between the trimmed V and J ends, which lost 1 base and 0 bases, there was a span of 12 bases. Germline lookup yields CDR1 SGHVS and CDR2 FQNEAQ. This CDR3 is 16 amino acids long. The CDR3 is CASSLDRGNLNTEAFF. The CDR3 region has the DNA TGTGCCAGCAGCTTAGACCGAGGCAACTTGAACACTGAAGCTTTCTTT.

CDR3 nucleotide sequence: TGCGCCAGCAGCCAAGACTCACTAGCGGGCTACAATGAGCAGTTCTTC. Its translation: CASSQDSLAGYNEQFF. This rearrangement joins TRBV4-3 to TRBJ2-1; 9 bases map to TRBD2. Germline CDR1 reads LGHNA; CDR2 reads YSLEER. The CDR3 is 16 amino acids. V shed 0 bases, J shed 3 bases, and the junction held 3 bases outside the gene matches.

The chain recombines TRBV10-3 with TRBJ2-2, with TRBD1 as a possible D gene (5 bases). This CDR3 has 14 residues. From germline, CDR1 is ENHRY and CDR2 SYGVKD. Deletions cut 3 bases from V and 0 bases from J, with 5 bases between. CDR3 in DNA: TGTGCCATCAGTGACAGGGCGAACACCGGGGAGCTGTTTTTT. Its translation is CAISDRANTGELFF.

V and J are TRBV4-2 and TRBJ2-3; 11 bases line up with TRBD2. The CDR3 runs to 16 residues. Per the germline V gene, CDR1 is LGHNA and CDR2 is YNFKEQ. The trim removed 3 bases at V and 5 bases at J, leaving 7 bases unmatched. The DNA of the CDR3 is TGTGCCAGCAGCCAGGGTACTAGCGGGAGTTTAGATACGCAGTATTTT. Translating it yields CASSQGTSGSLDTQYF.